Listed here are 32 T cell receptor beta chains from one sample, sequenced in a study of a mutant IDH1 vaccine in newly diagnosed glioma. For these TCRs, the target antigens are not known. Documented time point: week 11, during vaccination. Each dose of the vaccine consisted of 300 ug of mutant IDH1 20-mer peptide, with topical imiquimod. The table came from immunoSEQ multiplex PCR; TCRdb's copy has only in-frame clones and leaves some out. The sample lists some 60,000 clones, 75% to 90% occurring once. Sequenced here: PBMCs, sampled from a glioma patient whose treatment included an IDH1 peptide vaccine. The receptor source for this set is a middle-aged man with glioma.

The chain carries TRBV27 and TRBJ2-1; perhaps TRBD2 as D (5 bases). V lost 11 bases and J lost 0, with 11 bases in between. Germline V gives CDR1 MNHEY, CDR2 SMNVEV (reference sequence). The CDR3 is made up of 13 amino acids. CDR3 in DNA: TGTGCCGCTGGGCGGGTCTCCTACAATGAGCAGTTCTTC. It encodes CAAGRVSYNEQFF.

This chain links TRBV5-6 with TRBJ2-7, with D perhaps being TRBD1 or TRBD2 (5 bases each). Germline lookup yields CDR1 SGHDT and CDR2 YYEEEE. Deletions cut 2 bases from V and 2 bases from J, with 14 bases between. This CDR3 contains 15 residues. The DNA of the CDR3 is TGTGCCAGCAGCTTACCGGGACCACAAGCCTACGAGCAGTACTTC. Translation: CASSLPGPQAYEQYF.

V usage is TRBV7-9 and J usage is TRBJ1-5; D uncertain. Germline CDR1 reads SEHNR; CDR2 reads FQNEAQ (reference sequence). This CDR3 region has 14 residues. V was clipped by 5 bases and J by 5 bases, with 13 bases between them. The CDR3 bases are TGTGCCAGCAGCACCGGTGGGGTGGATCAGCCCCAGCATTTT. Its translation is CASSTGGVDQPQHF.

The gene calls are TRBV29-1 and TRBJ2-2; D is perhaps TRBD1 or TRBD2 (5 bases each). V lost 7 bases and J 0 bases, leaving 9 bases between the germline ends. CDR1 and CDR2 (germline): SQVTM, ANQGSEA. This CDR3 has 13 residues. Here the CDR3 reads CSARDPNTGELFF. CDR3 sequence (DNA): TGCAGCGCCAGGGACCCGAACACCGGGGAGCTGTTTTTT.

The chain combines TRBV6-5 with TRBJ1-1, with a tentative D call TRBD1 (5 bases). There are 15 residues in the CDR3. Per the germline V gene, CDR1 is MNHEY and CDR2 is SVGAGI. V dropped 6 bases and J dropped 0 bases, with 14 bases sitting between them. The CDR3 coding sequence is TGTGCCAGCAGCCGGGGGACGGCTATGAACACTGAAGCTTTCTTT. Amino acid sequence: CASSRGTAMNTEAFF.

CDR3 region: CASSSLNDQGMGYGYTF. The CDR3 DNA follows: TGTGCCAGCAGCAGCCTCAATGATCAGGGGATGGGCTATGGCTACACCTTC. This chain uses TRBV7-9 with TRBJ1-2, with D possibly TRBD1 on 6 matching bases. Germline V CDR1 and CDR2: SEHNR, FQNEAQ (reference sequence). V lost 5 bases and J lost 4, with 23 bases in between. The CDR3 spans 17 residues.

V usage is TRBV4-1 and J usage is TRBJ1-3; D uncertain. In germline, CDR1 is MGHRA, CDR2 YSYEKL. The V and J ends lost 0 bases and 4 bases respectively, with 13 bases between them. The CDR3 loop spans 16 amino acids. In DNA form, the CDR3 reads TGCGCCAGCAGCCAAGATCCCCCGACGAGGGGAAACACCATATATTTT. The encoded protein is CASSQDPPTRGNTIYF.

This clone was detected only once. Sequence at one end of the junction differs from germline and may be a read error. The V gene is TRBV18, the J gene TRBJ1-2, with D unresolved. This CDR3 region has 10 residues. Germline CDR1 and CDR2: KGHSH and LQKENI. CDR3 sequence reads: CASSLRTVVF. CDR3 nucleotides: TGTGCCAGCTCACTAAGGACTGTTGTCTTC.

The V call is TRBV7-9, the J call TRBJ1-2; D not certain. Germline V gives CDR1 SEHNR, CDR2 FQNEAQ (reference sequence). CDR3 size: 13 residues. V lost 1 base and J 4 bases, leaving 7 bases between the germline ends. The CDR3: CASSLGELYGYTF. The CDR3 DNA reads as TGTGCCAGCAGCTTAGGCGAGCTCTATGGCTACACCTTC.

The rearrangement uses TRBV2 and TRBJ2-1; 14 bases align to TRBD2. The CDR3 totals 17 residues. Per the germline V gene, CDR1 is SNHLY and CDR2 is FYNNEI. Losses at the gene ends were 10 bases for V and 7 bases for J; bases not matched to a gene: 15. CDR3 sequence (DNA): TGTGCCACCCGACTAGCGGGGGGGCCGGGGTTCAGGAATGAGCAGTTCTTC. This codes for CATRLAGGPGFRNEQFF.

The rearrangement joins TRBV10-3 to TRBJ2-3; D is unresolved. CDR1 ENHRY and CDR2 SYGVKD come from the germline V gene. Between the trimmed V and J ends, which lost 4 bases and 2 bases, there was a span of 13 bases. The CDR3 has 15 amino acids. In DNA form, the CDR3 reads TGTGCCATCAGTGGGCAGTTAATTTCCACAGATACGCAGTATTTT. Translating it yields CAISGQLISTDTQYF.

The chain combines TRBV5-6 with TRBJ2-7, with 8 nucleotides matching TRBD2. Germline V lookup: CDR1 SGHDT, CDR2 YYEEEE. V lost 2 bases and J lost 7; bases outside the gene matches: 8. This CDR3 comprises 14 residues. CDR3 amino acids: CASSFARAGVEQYF. CDR3 DNA: TGTGCCAGCAGCTTCGCGCGAGCGGGGGTGGAGCAGTACTTC.

The J gene is TRBJ1-2, the V gene TRBV4-2; D gene uncertain. The length of the CDR3 is 15 residues. The germline CDR1 and CDR2 sequences are LGHNA and YNFKEQ. The ends were cut back, 4 bases at V and 6 bases at J, with 18 bases in the middle. CDR3 DNA sequence: TGTGCCAGCAGCCCCCTAGGAATAAAAACGGATGGCTACACCTTC. Residues: CASSPLGIKTDGYTF.

The rearrangement joins TRBV7-9 to TRBJ1-6; a possible D gene is TRBD1 (5 bases). This CDR3 is built from 14 residues. Between the trimmed V and J ends, which lost 5 bases and 7 bases, there was a span of 12 bases. Per germline, CDR1 SEHNR and CDR2 FQNEAQ (reference sequence). This chain's CDR3 is CASSETGANSPLHF. In DNA, the CDR3 is TGTGCCAGCAGCGAGACCGGGGCAAATTCACCCCTCCACTTT.

This clone was picked up a small number of times. The rearrangement joins TRBV28 to TRBJ1-5; D is ambiguous. CDR1 MDHEN and CDR2 SYDVKM come from the germline V gene. The V end was cut by 10 bases, the J end by 7 bases, with 17 bases between. CDR3 length: 13 residues. CDR3 nucleotide sequence: TGTGCCACCGACAAAGGCACCGGGCAGCCCCAGCATTTT. It translates to CATDKGTGQPQHF. The entire variable domain, with the rest obtained from reference TRBV28 and TRBJ1-5, is as follows: DVKVTQSSRYLVKRTGEKVFLECVQDMDHENMFWYRQDPGLGLRLIYFSYDVKMKEKGDIPEGYSVSREKKERFSLILESASTNQTSMYLCATDKGTGQPQHFGDGTRLSIL.

The CDR3 reads CASSSKGRTGVTYNEQFF. The DNA of the CDR3 is TGTGCCAGCAGCTCAAAGGGACGAACAGGGGTGACCTACAATGAGCAGTTCTTC. The chain joins TRBV7-9 to TRBJ2-1; 7 bases agree with TRBD1. CDR3 length: 18 amino acids. Germline lookup yields CDR1 SEHNR and CDR2 FQNEAQ (reference sequence). V lost 4 bases to trimming and J lost 2 bases; unmatched junction nucleotides: 14.

The rearrangement uses TRBV6-1 and TRBJ2-2; D not certain. CDR1 and CDR2 (germline): MNHNS, SASEGT. CDR3 length: 12 residues. V was trimmed by 8 bases and J by 3 bases, leaving 7 bases between them. CDR3 coding DNA: TGTGCCAGCCATTCTTACACCGGGGAGCTGTTTTTT. As protein: CASHSYTGELFF.

V usage is TRBV2 and J usage is TRBJ1-5, with D unclear. V was cut by 7 bases and J by 4 bases, with 17 bases left in between. CDR1 SNHLY and CDR2 FYNNEI come from the germline V gene. This CDR3 is built from 15 residues. The CDR3 spells CASNVDGGINQPQHF. The DNA for the CDR3 is TGTGCCAGCAACGTAGACGGTGGGATAAATCAGCCCCAGCATTTT.

This clone has more than one count but fewer than ten. In the same sample, other DNA sequences code for this CDR3. This chain joins TRBV27 and TRBJ2-7, with TRBD2 matching over 7 bases. The CDR3 has 13 residues. Germline V gene data show CDR1 as MNHEY and CDR2 as SMNVEV (reference sequence). V dropped 3 bases and J dropped 4; count of bases not matched to a gene: 3. The CDR3: CASSLGGGYEQYF. The CDR3 nucleotides read TGTGCCAGCAGTTTGGGGGGAGGGTACGAGCAGTACTTC.

The genes are TRBV4-3 and TRBJ1-2, with a tentative D call TRBD1 (5 bases). Per the germline V gene, CDR1 is LGHNA and CDR2 is YSLEER. This CDR3 is built from 15 residues. Trimming cost V 0 bases and J 7 bases, with 15 bases left between them. As DNA, the CDR3 is TGCGCCAGCAGCCAAGATTGGCAGGGAGGGATTGGCTACACCTTC. Amino acid sequence: CASSQDWQGGIGYTF.

V is TRBV25-1 and J is TRBJ2-1; D gene uncertain. Looked up from germline, CDR1 is MGHDK and CDR2 is SYGVNS. CDR3 size: 15 residues. V was cut by 4 bases and J by 0 bases, with 10 bases left in between. For the CDR3, the DNA is TGTGCCAGCAGTGGGCGAGGCGTCTCCTACAATGAGCAGTTCTTC. Its translation: CASSGRGVSYNEQFF.

The rearrangement uses TRBV7-9 and TRBJ2-1, with D unclear. This CDR3 region has 14 residues. Trimming removed 8 bases from V and 0 bases from J, with 11 bases in between. CDR1 and CDR2 (germline): SEHNR, FQNEAQ (reference sequence). CDR3 sequence (DNA): TGTGCCAGCCGCGGCGAGAGCTCCTACAATGAGCAGTTCTTC. Its translation is CASRGESSYNEQFF.

This clone was seen only a few times. Other nucleotide sequences from this sample produce the same CDR3. The rearrangement joins TRBV5-1 to TRBJ1-1, with a possible D match to TRBD1 (6 bases). The germline gives CDR1 SGHRS, CDR2 YFSETQ. Trimming shortened V by 0 bases and J by 5 bases, and 8 bases separated the two germline ends. The CDR3 totals 13 residues. The CDR3 coding sequence is TGCGCCAGCAGCTTGGAGGGGGGGACTGAAGCTTTCTTT. It encodes CASSLEGGTEAFF.

This chain uses TRBV28 with TRBJ2-7; the D call may be TRBD1 or TRBD2 (5 bases each). V was shortened by 5 bases and J by 6 bases, with 17 bases between the two germline ends. CDR1 MDHEN and CDR2 SYDVKM come from the germline V gene. The CDR3 totals 14 residues. Here the CDR3 DNA reads TGTGCCAGCAGTCCCCCGGCTCGAGGGACCGAGCAGTACTTC. Its protein product is CASSPPARGTEQYF.

This clone was counted once. This chain joins TRBV25-1 and TRBJ1-2; 7 bases line up with TRBD1. This CDR3 has 15 residues. Trimming removed 8 bases from V and 5 bases from J; junction bases left unmatched: 14. Germline CDR1 is MGHDK and CDR2 is SYGVNS. The CDR3 DNA is TGTGCCAGCTCACCCGAGGGACAGCTATTTTATGGCTACACCTTC. Protein product: CASSPEGQLFYGYTF.

This clone has a handful of counts. The J gene is TRBJ1-4, the V gene TRBV6-1; D possibly corresponds to TRBD1 (5 bases). Germline CDR1 MNHNS, CDR2 SASEGT. Trimming took off 4 bases at V and 5 bases at J, with 14 bases between the two ends. This CDR3 has 15 residues. CDR3 in amino acids: CASSASGTVNEKLFF. In DNA form, the CDR3 reads TGTGCCAGCAGTGCCTCCGGGACGGTGAATGAAAAACTGTTTTTT.

The J gene is TRBJ2-1, the V gene TRBV5-1; D is perhaps TRBD1 (7 bases). V was cut by 1 base and J by 3 bases, with 14 bases left in between. CDR3 length: 16 residues. Germline V gives CDR1 SGHRS, CDR2 YFSETQ. CDR3 protein: CASSLTTGEVYNEQFF. The CDR3 nucleotides are TGCGCCAGCAGCTTGACCACAGGGGAGGTCTACAATGAGCAGTTCTTC.

The J gene is TRBJ2-1, the V gene TRBV6-6, with D uncertain. The V and J ends lost 5 bases and 0 bases respectively, with 14 bases between them. This CDR3 has 16 residues. Germline V gene sequence: CDR1 MNHNY, CDR2 SVGAGI (reference sequence). The CDR3 nucleotides are TGTGCCAGCAGTCCCCGGCAACTGAGCTCCTACAATGAGCAGTTCTTC. This translates into CASSPRQLSSYNEQFF.

The CDR3 sequence: CASSFDTIYF. The CDR3 bases are TGTGCCAGCAGTTTCGACACCATATATTTT. This chain links TRBV25-1 with TRBJ1-3; D is ambiguous. Trimming removed 5 bases from V and 8 bases from J, with 4 bases in between. This CDR3 is 10 amino acids long. CDR1 is MGHDK and CDR2 is SYGVNS in the germline V gene.

V and J are TRBV4-1 and TRBJ2-6, with D perhaps TRBD1 or TRBD2 (5 bases each). V lost 4 bases, J lost 1 base, and 14 bases lay in between. The CDR3 contains 17 residues. Germline values: CDR1 MGHRA, CDR2 YSYEKL. The CDR3 DNA is TGCGCCAGCAGCCCCGGGGCGGCTAGGTCTGGGGCCAACGTCCTGACTTTC. It specifies CASSPGAARSGANVLTF.

V usage is TRBV2 and J usage is TRBJ2-7; the D is unclear. The CDR3 is 13 residues long. In germline, CDR1 is SNHLY, CDR2 FYNNEI. Between the trimmed V and J ends, which lost 4 bases and 3 bases, there was a span of 10 bases. The CDR3: CASSADGDYEQYF. The CDR3, as DNA: TGTGCCAGCAGTGCTGACGGTGACTACGAGCAGTACTTC.

The CDR3 loop is CASSPWGRGVYGYTF. CDR3 bases: TGTGCCAGCAGCCCCTGGGGCCGAGGGGTCTATGGCTACACCTTC. The chain recombines TRBV7-9 with TRBJ1-2; weak D call: TRBD1 (5 bases). Germline V lookup: CDR1 SEHNR, CDR2 FQNEAQ (reference sequence). This CDR3 has 15 residues. V was shortened by 5 bases and J by 4 bases, with 17 bases between the two germline ends. Filled out from reference TRBV7-9 and TRBJ1-2, the complete variable domain reads DTGVSQNPRHKITKRGQNVTFRCDPISEHNRLYWYRQTLGQGPEFLTYFQNEAQLEKSRLLSDRFSAERPKGSFSTLEIQRTEQGDSAMYLCASSPWGRGVYGYTFGSGTRLTVV.